The clone carrying this T cell receptor (beta chain) was counted at least ten times. Its specificity is not known. Uncontrolled infection, other autoimmune disease, pregnancy or lactation disqualified patients from enrolment. Each diagnosis was grounded in clinical symptoms, serum thyroxine and TRAb, thyroid ultrasound, and orbital computed tomography. RNA transcripts provided the source from which TCR beta CDR3 regions were amplified. During a first-round RT-PCR of the TCR CDR3, the HTBI primer set was used. TCRdb ran MiXCR on the multiplex PCR reads and lists one entry per CDR3 protein. The sample lists 500,000 to 600,000 distinct CDR3 sequences, about 20% seen once, with roughly 50% in the top ten. Germline V gene data show CDR1 as KGHDR and CDR2 as SFDVKD. V lost 4 bases and J lost 2, with 11 bases in between. The length of the CDR3 is 14 residues. This sample is drawn from a study of T cells in Graves' hyperthyroidism and ophthalmopathy. Background on the study: Peripheral blood was secured at the point of initial diagnosis, before any treatment. Notes on the study in general: The model forecast ophthalmopathy, anticipating it by a median approximately 6.2 months before onset.

The V and J genes are TRBV24-1 and TRBJ2-7; perhaps D is TRBD1 or TRBD2 (5 bases each). The sequencing input was blood. The origin of this receptor is a man aged 35-49 years with Graves' ophthalmopathy. CDR3 residues: CATSEGTATYEQYF. CDR3 nucleotide sequence: TGTGCCACCAGTGAGGGGACCGCAACCTACGAGCAGTACTTC.